This TCR beta chain was profiled in a study of T cells in Graves' hyperthyroidism and ophthalmopathy. Overall study results and limits: Appearing also in blood were most of the thyroid clonotypes expanded above 0.001.

Trimming removed 0 bases from V and 4 bases from J; junction bases left unmatched: 15. The germline gives CDR1 MDHEN, CDR2 SYDVKM. This CDR3 contains 20 residues. Amplification of TCR beta CDR3 regions used RNA as the template. Initially, a first-round RT-PCR of the TCR CDR3 employed the HTBI primer set. TCRdb called the multiplex PCR reads again in MiXCR, with one record for every CDR3 protein. The sample includes approximately 520,000 distinct CDR3 sequences, under 25% of them seen just once. About this clonotype: Its matching antigen is unknown.

Across 18 months, stable Graves' hyperthyroidism was marked by no progression to ophthalmopathy. Patients having uncontrolled infection, another autoimmune disease, pregnancy or lactation were not included. Each 10 ml fresh peripheral blood draw supplied the PBMCs. The TCR was taken from a man between 18 and 35 years old with Graves' hyperthyroidism. This chain connects TRBV28 to TRBJ2-4; 10 nucleotides align to TRBD2. The sample comprised blood. The CDR3: CASSLWRFGPSGSRKNIQYF. The CDR3 DNA reads as TGTGCCAGCAGTTTATGGCGGTTTGGGCCTAGCGGGAGCCGGAAAAACATTCAGTACTTC.